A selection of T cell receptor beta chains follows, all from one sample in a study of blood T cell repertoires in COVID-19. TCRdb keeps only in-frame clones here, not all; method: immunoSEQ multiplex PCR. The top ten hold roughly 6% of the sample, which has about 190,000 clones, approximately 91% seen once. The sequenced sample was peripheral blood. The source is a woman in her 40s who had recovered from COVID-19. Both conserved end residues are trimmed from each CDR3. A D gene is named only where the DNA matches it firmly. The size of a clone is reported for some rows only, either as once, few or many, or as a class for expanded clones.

CDR3aa: ASSPSRGQVYEQY
d_gene: TRBD1
len: 13
abundance: NA
j_gene: TRBJ2-7
v_gene: TRBV9

CDR3aa: AIRDRTYEQY
d_gene: NA
len: 10
abundance: NA
j_gene: TRBJ2-7
v_gene: TRBV10-3

CDR3aa: ASSQLDSRYYGYT
d_gene: NA
len: 13
abundance: NA
j_gene: TRBJ1-2
v_gene: TRBV3-1/TRBV3-2

CDR3aa: ASSSQSTDTQY
d_gene: NA
len: 11
abundance: NA
j_gene: TRBJ2-3
v_gene: TRBV6-4

CDR3aa: ASSQEPTDNSPLH
d_gene: NA
len: 13
abundance: NA
j_gene: TRBJ1-6
v_gene: TRBV4-3

CDR3aa: ASTGASKAF
d_gene: NA
len: 9
abundance: few
j_gene: TRBJ1-1
v_gene: TRBV6-6

CDR3aa: ASSFQSGSSSYEQY
d_gene: NA
len: 14
abundance: NA
j_gene: TRBJ2-7
v_gene: TRBV5-5

CDR3aa: ASRPTDRRGTEAF
d_gene: NA
len: 13
abundance: NA
j_gene: TRBJ1-1
v_gene: TRBV28

CDR3aa: SVQFGTSADTQY
d_gene: TRBD2
len: 12
abundance: NA
j_gene: TRBJ2-3
v_gene: TRBV29-1

CDR3aa: AWSTSLAYNEQF
d_gene: NA
len: 12
abundance: NA
j_gene: TRBJ2-1
v_gene: TRBV30

CDR3aa: AWSVQGGQNTEAF
d_gene: NA
len: 13
abundance: NA
j_gene: TRBJ1-1
v_gene: TRBV30

CDR3aa: ASSSVAGEVTGELF
d_gene: TRBD2
len: 14
abundance: NA
j_gene: TRBJ2-2
v_gene: TRBV5-4

CDR3aa: ASSQEPLSGRQGDTQY
d_gene: TRBD2
len: 16
abundance: once
j_gene: TRBJ2-3
v_gene: TRBV4-1

CDR3aa: ASSRTGSDYGYT
d_gene: TRBD1
len: 12
abundance: NA
j_gene: TRBJ1-2
v_gene: TRBV6-5

CDR3aa: ASGLETKKETGTKEQY
d_gene: TRBD1
len: 16
abundance: NA
j_gene: TRBJ2-7
v_gene: TRBV12-5

CDR3aa: ASSFFASTNYGYT
d_gene: NA
len: 13
abundance: NA
j_gene: TRBJ1-2
v_gene: TRBV28

CDR3aa: ASSEAEYTEAF
d_gene: NA
len: 11
abundance: few
j_gene: TRBJ1-1
v_gene: TRBV6-1

CDR3aa: AWHRGSGNTIY
d_gene: TRBD1
len: 11
abundance: NA
j_gene: TRBJ1-3
v_gene: TRBV30

CDR3aa: ASSQIRLTGTGLSSPLH
d_gene: TRBD1
len: 17
abundance: NA
j_gene: TRBJ1-6
v_gene: TRBV3-1/TRBV3-2

CDR3aa: ASSYSRDTQY
d_gene: NA
len: 10
abundance: NA
j_gene: TRBJ2-3
v_gene: TRBV6-5

CDR3aa: ASSSNPGTSGSYNEQF
d_gene: TRBD2
len: 16
abundance: NA
j_gene: TRBJ2-1
v_gene: TRBV11-3

CDR3aa: ATTGYIRETQY
d_gene: NA
len: 11
abundance: NA
j_gene: TRBJ2-5
v_gene: TRBV28

CDR3aa: SASSGTSLYQETQY
d_gene: TRBD2
len: 14
abundance: NA
j_gene: TRBJ2-5
v_gene: TRBV20-1

CDR3aa: ASSPQVGLTPNYGYT
d_gene: NA
len: 15
abundance: few
j_gene: TRBJ1-2
v_gene: TRBV9

CDR3aa: ASTAGVGYGYT
d_gene: NA
len: 11
abundance: NA
j_gene: TRBJ1-2
v_gene: TRBV28

CDR3aa: SASSVSGTEAF
d_gene: NA
len: 11
abundance: NA
j_gene: TRBJ1-1
v_gene: TRBV20-1

CDR3aa: ASSLVPPGGSQETQY
d_gene: TRBD2
len: 15
abundance: NA
j_gene: TRBJ2-5
v_gene: TRBV5-1

CDR3aa: ASSLEQGAYEQY
d_gene: NA
len: 12
abundance: few
j_gene: TRBJ2-7
v_gene: TRBV5-1

CDR3aa: ASSPLLLAGVDTQY
d_gene: TRBD2
len: 14
abundance: NA
j_gene: TRBJ2-3
v_gene: TRBV11-2